This T cell receptor beta chain was sequenced during a study of cytomegalovirus exposure and HLA in healthy donors. Study summary: Around 180 million T cells yielded fewer than 120 million unique TCR beta sequences in earlier analysis.

General study findings and limits: In vitro data verified a few CMV-associated chains as specific for CMV antigens.

PCR was performed using 60 Vbeta and 13 Jbeta primers. Assay: immunoSEQ multiplex PCR; the TCRdb copy retains only in-frame clones and omits some. Seen here are fewer than 150,000 clones, roughly 80% observed once, and the top ten hold about 2.2%. Trimming shortened V by 2 bases and J by 7 bases, and 14 bases separated the two germline ends. This CDR3 is 15 amino acids long. Germline CDR1 and CDR2: SGHTA and FQGNSA. With respect to this clone: Antigen unknown.

The chain couples TRBV7-2 to TRBJ2-2; D perhaps matches TRBD2 (6 bases). The receptor was derived from a man aged 25 to 45 in good health and CMV-seronegative. The sample was PBMCs. CDR3 coding DNA: TGTGCCAGCAGCTTACGATCCCCGGGGGACGGGGAGCTGTTTTTT. Residues: CASSLRSPGDGELFF. The variable domain in full, with the rest retrieved from reference TRBV7-2 and TRBJ2-2, is GAGVSQSPSNKVTEKGKDVELRCDPISGHTALYWYRQSLGQGLEFLIYFQGNSAPDKSGLPSDRFSAERTGGSVSTLTIQRTQQEDSAVYLCASSLRSPGDGELFFGEGSRLTVL.